This TCR beta chain was recovered during a study of cytomegalovirus exposure and HLA in healthy donors. Study-wide points: Earlier analysis yielded a pattern in which most TCR beta V segments were productive about 87% or about 30% of the time. Reportedly, TCR beta sequences accurately predicted HLA-A and HLA-B alleles in most subjects.

The CDR3 runs to 16 residues. Germline V CDR1 and CDR2: SGHTA, FQGNSA. V shed 1 base and J shed 4 bases, with 16 bases lying between them. The PCR ran on 60 Vbeta and 13 Jbeta primers. Profiling relied on immunoSEQ multiplex PCR, and the TCRdb table lists in-frame clones only, not all of them. The data contain 200,000 or so clones, around 85% of them singletons. Details on this clone: No antigen is known for it.

This rearrangement joins TRBV7-2 to TRBJ1-1; possible D gene TRBD1, 5 bases. The sequenced material came from PBMCs. This clonotype was obtained from a man aged 45 to 65 in good health and CMV-seronegative. CDR3 in amino acids: CASSLVSGASGTEAFF. The CDR3 nucleotides are TGTGCCAGCAGCTTAGTAAGCGGGGCGTCGGGCACTGAAGCTTTCTTT.